These 22 T cell receptor beta chains came from one sample sequenced in a study of siplizumab effects on memory and regulatory T cells. Here immunoSEQ multiplex PCR was the method, and the copy in TCRdb shows in-frame clones only, minus some. This sample has about 110,000 clones, with about 90% found just once. Sequenced input: Tregs sorted from blood. The receptors come from a human donor in good health.

This clone was observed once. The J gene is TRBJ2-1, the V gene TRBV9, with no clear D. The CDR3 is made up of 13 amino acids. The V gene lost 0 bases and the J gene lost 9 bases, with 10 bases spanning the gap. Germline CDR1 SGDLS, CDR2 YYNGEE. CDR3 residues: CASSVVPPSEQFF. The CDR3 DNA reads TGTGCCAGCAGCGTAGTTCCCCCGAGTGAGCAGTTCTTC.

The chain couples TRBV7-2 to TRBJ1-5; D not resolved. Trimming left V 2 bases short and J 4 bases short, with 6 bases between. Germline-derived CDR1 and CDR2 are SGHTA and FQGNSA. The CDR3 spans 13 residues. For the CDR3, the DNA is TGTGCCAGCAGCTTAATGGGGAATCAGCCCCAGCATTTT. This translates into CASSLMGNQPQHF. Supplemented by reference TRBV7-2 and TRBJ1-5, the full variable domain reads GAGVSQSPSNKVTEKGKDVELRCDPISGHTALYWYRQSLGQGLEFLIYFQGNSAPDKSGLPSDRFSAERTGGSVSTLTIQRTQQEDSAVYLCASSLMGNQPQHFGDGTRLSIL.

V and J are TRBV6-5 and TRBJ2-1; D is unclear. V was pared by 5 bases and J by 9 bases, with 8 bases between. The CDR3 length is 11 residues. Germline CDR1 is MNHEY and CDR2 is SVGAGI. The CDR3 loop is CASSNGPEQFF. CDR3 coding DNA: TGTGCCAGCAGTAACGGCCCTGAGCAGTTCTTC.

V is TRBV19 and J is TRBJ1-2; 7 bases map to TRBD1. CDR3 size: 13 residues. Germline V lookup: CDR1 LNHDA, CDR2 SQIVND (reference sequence). Trimming took 7 bases from V and 5 from J; bases not matched to a gene: 7. The CDR3 DNA sequence: TGTGCCAGTACCGGGACAGCCCCGTATGGCTACACCTTC. Residues: CASTGTAPYGYTF.

This clone was detected a few times. V gene TRBV5-1 combines with J gene TRBJ1-1; D gene unclear. The germline V gene has CDR1 SGHRS and CDR2 YFSETQ. The CDR3 spans 14 residues. V gave up 2 bases and J gave up 1 base, with 9 bases separating them. The CDR3 spells CASSFFTKNTEAFF. The CDR3 DNA reads TGCGCCAGCAGCTTTTTCACAAAGAACACTGAAGCTTTCTTT.

The chain uses TRBV11-3 and TRBJ1-6, with D hard to call. Germline CDR1 and CDR2: SGHNT and YENEEA. CDR3 size: 13 residues. V was shortened by 1 base and J by 7 bases, with 5 bases between the two germline ends. The CDR3 DNA reads TGTGCCAGCAGCTTAGGCGTGAATTCACCCCTCCACTTT. Its translation: CASSLGVNSPLHF. The full variable domain, its missing parts supplied by reference TRBV11-3 and TRBJ1-6, is EAGVVQSPRYKIIEKKQPVAFWCNPISGHNTLYWYLQNLGQGPELLIRYENEEAVDDSQLPKDRFSAERLKGVDSTLKIQPAELGDSAVYLCASSLGVNSPLHFGNGTRLTVT.

As to this clone: This CDR3 is also generated by other DNA sequences in the sample. The chain joins TRBV5-1 to TRBJ1-2; D possibly corresponds to TRBD1 (6 bases). CDR1 and CDR2 from the germline V gene are SGHRS and YFSETQ. Trimming stripped 0 bases from V and 7 bases from J, with 7 bases between. CDR3 length: 12 amino acids. The DNA for the CDR3 is TGCGCCAGCAGCTTGGGACAGGCTGGCTACACCTTC. As protein: CASSLGQAGYTF.

This clone was observed a few times. The rearrangement joins TRBV28 to TRBJ2-2; 7 positions agree with TRBD2. Trimming cost V 8 bases and J 5 bases; bases outside gene matches: 5. This CDR3 contains 13 residues. The germline gives CDR1 MDHEN, CDR2 SYDVKM. For the CDR3, the DNA is TGTGCCAGCGGGGAGGGTAGTACCGGGGAGCTGTTTTTT. It encodes CASGEGSTGELFF.

This chain uses TRBV6-4 with TRBJ2-6; no firm D call. Germline V gives CDR1 MRHNA, CDR2 SNTAGT. The CDR3 sequence is 15 residues long. Trimming stripped 3 bases from V and 2 bases from J, with 8 bases between. For the CDR3, the DNA is TGTGCCAGCAGTGAATCGGCAGCTGGGGCCAACGTCCTGACTTTC. Translating gives CASSESAAGANVLTF.

The gene calls are TRBV29-1 and TRBJ1-5, with D maybe TRBD1 (5 bases). Germline V lookup: CDR1 SQVTM, CDR2 ANQGSEA. The V gene lost 5 bases and the J gene lost 2 bases, with 16 bases spanning the gap. This CDR3 has 15 amino acids. Written as DNA, the CDR3 is TGCAGCGTTAAAACGGGGGGGACGGGCAATCAGCCCCAGCATTTT. Protein: CSVKTGGTGNQPQHF.

The chain links TRBV5-1 to TRBJ1-1; D remains ambiguous. The V gene lost 0 bases and the J gene lost 4 bases, with 10 bases spanning the gap. The germline CDR1 and CDR2 sequences are SGHRS and YFSETQ. CDR3 length: 14 amino acids. The CDR3 nucleotides are TGCGCCAGCAGCTTGGGGGTTTTGGGCACTGAAGCTTTCTTT. Translated: CASSLGVLGTEAFF.

The chain carries TRBV5-6 and TRBJ2-5; D is possibly TRBD1 or TRBD2 (5 bases each). The CDR3 length is 12 residues. In germline, CDR1 is SGHDT, CDR2 YYEEEE. V lost 4 bases to trimming and J lost 7 bases, with 11 bases between them. The CDR3 here is CASSPEGRTQYF. The CDR3 nucleotides read TGTGCCAGCAGCCCTGAGGGACGGACCCAGTACTTC.

The genes are TRBV2 and TRBJ2-3; D not certain. The V gene lost 5 bases and the J gene lost 0 bases, with 0 bases spanning the gap. The CDR3 is 11 amino acids. Per the germline V gene, CDR1 is SNHLY and CDR2 is FYNNEI. CDR3 protein: CASSSTDTQYF. In DNA, the CDR3 is TGTGCCAGCAGTAGCACAGATACGCAGTATTTT.

The CDR3 loop reads CASSLSGGAPGYTF. The CDR3 DNA reads TGTGCCAGCAGCTTATCGGGGGGCGCGCCTGGCTACACCTTC. J is TRBJ1-2 and V is TRBV7-9, with a tentative D call TRBD1 (6 bases). CDR1 is SEHNR, CDR2 FQNEAQ, per germline (reference sequence). The CDR3 contains 14 residues. The V end lost 2 bases, the J end lost 7 bases, and 14 bases lay between the germline ends.

The chain combines TRBV25-1 with TRBJ1-6, with D perhaps matching TRBD1 (5 bases). Germline V gives CDR1 MGHDK, CDR2 SYGVNS. V was pared by 6 bases and J by 9 bases, with 24 bases between. CDR3 length equals 17 residues. The CDR3 sequence: CASSPIWQGPSSSPLHF. CDR3 in DNA: TGTGCCAGCAGCCCGATTTGGCAGGGCCCCAGCTCTTCACCCCTCCACTTT.

V and J are TRBV7-9 and TRBJ2-2; D is uncertain. CDR1 SEHNR and CDR2 FQNEAQ come from the germline V gene (reference sequence). Trimming cost V 5 bases and J 0 bases, with 19 bases left between them. CDR3 length: 18 residues. The CDR3 DNA reads as TGTGCCAGCAGCCGCCCGACGATGGCCCTCTCGAACACCGGGGAGCTGTTTTTT. It specifies CASSRPTMALSNTGELFF. Drawing the rest from reference TRBV7-9 and TRBJ2-2, the complete variable domain is DTGVSQNPRHKITKRGQNVTFRCDPISEHNRLYWYRQTLGQGPEFLTYFQNEAQLEKSRLLSDRFSAERPKGSFSTLEIQRTEQGDSAMYLCASSRPTMALSNTGELFFGEGSRLTVL.

The chain is built from TRBV7-4 and TRBJ2-5; the D gene is possibly TRBD2 (6 bases). Germline assignment: CDR1 SGHVT and CDR2 SQSDAQ. There are 21 residues in the CDR3. With 5 bases removed from V and 2 bases from J, the gap between germline ends came to 33 bases. This CDR3 is CASSPEIGAIGTHSKQETQYF. CDR3 coding DNA: TGTGCCAGCAGCCCCGAAATAGGGGCTATAGGGACTCACTCAAAGCAAGAGACCCAGTACTTC.

The V call is TRBV1, the J call TRBJ2-7. TRBV1 is classified as a pseudogene. This CDR3 region has 13 residues. CDR3 sequence: CTSSHHQSSEQYF. The CDR3, as DNA: TGCACCAGCAGCCACCACCAGAGTAGCGAGCAGTACTTC.

The chain couples TRBV5-6 to TRBJ2-5, with TRBD1 matching 11 bases. The V segment lost 4 bases and the J segment 4 bases; nucleotides outside the gene matches: 6. Germline V gives CDR1 SGHDT, CDR2 YYEEEE. The length of the CDR3 is 15 residues. CDR3 sequence: CASSDTGTGGETQYF. As DNA, the CDR3 is TGTGCCAGCAGCGACACCGGGACAGGGGGAGAGACCCAGTACTTC.

The chain combines TRBV6-6 with TRBJ2-7; D call uncertain. Trimming removed 2 bases at V and 1 base at J, with 9 bases between. Germline values: CDR1 MNHNY, CDR2 SVGAGI (reference sequence). The CDR3 runs 14 residues. CDR3: CASSYDVSSYEQYF. CDR3 nucleotides: TGTGCCAGCAGTTACGATGTCTCTTCCTACGAGCAGTACTTC.

The chain combines TRBV11-2 with TRBJ2-5, with a weak D call TRBD1 (6 bases). Trimming stripped 5 bases from V and 10 bases from J, with 20 bases between. The germline V gene encodes CDR1 SGHAT and CDR2 FQNNGV. The CDR3 length is 14 residues. The CDR3 sequence: CASSRPDLGGRQYF. CDR3 DNA sequence: TGTGCCAGCAGCCGTCCCGATTTAGGGGGTCGCCAGTACTTC.

This clone came up once. The V gene is TRBV5-5, the J gene TRBJ2-2; tentative D call: TRBD2 (6 bases). This CDR3 spans 15 amino acids. V was cut by 4 bases and J by 0 bases, with 10 bases left in between. Germline values: CDR1 SGHKS, CDR2 YYEKEE (reference sequence). The CDR3 sequence: CASSGGTANTGELFF. The CDR3 coding sequence is TGTGCCAGCAGCGGCGGGACGGCGAACACCGGGGAGCTGTTTTTT.